The present entry profiles one T cell receptor (beta chain) with its context. Its specificity is unknown. These data come from a study of OX40 agonist ivuxolimab in advanced cancers. Study-wide background: Participants could have had prior anti-PD-1, anti-PD-L1 or anti-CTLA-4 therapy, and around 40% had some. Study-wide results and caveats: Circulating CD4+ and CD8+ T cells showed clonal expansion by week 6 at 0.1 to 3.0 mg/kg.

Sequenced by immunoSEQ multiplex PCR; TCRdb stores in-frame clones only, minus some. The data show roughly 69,000 clones, over 80% seen once. Germline V CDR1 and CDR2: SGDLS, YYNGEE. The CDR3 contains 14 residues. J gave up 6 bases and V 4 bases, and 8 bases lay outside the gene matches. The chain combines TRBV9 with TRBJ1-2, with 8 bases that match TRBD1. This clonotype originated in an adult with an advanced solid tumor such as melanoma, head and neck, liver or kidney cancer. This specimen consisted of CD4+ or CD8+ T cells sorted from blood, obtained in a trial of the OX40 agonist ivuxolimab. CDR3 bases: TGTGCCAGCAGCCCCAGGGGGCTAGGGGATGGCTACACCTTC. Amino acid sequence: CASSPRGLGDGYTF.